The clone carrying this T cell receptor (beta chain) was seen just once. What it binds is not known. This sample stems from a study of T cell responses to AZD1222 COVID-19 vaccine. Whole-study findings and limits: Vaccination with two AZD1222 doses was followed by a rise in Spike-specific TCR breadth and depth. Nearly half of spike-specific TCRs reportedly target unmutated variant regions.

TCRdb's table, derived via immunoSEQ multiplex PCR, lists solely in-frame clones and lacks some. The sample shows around 100,000 clones, 85% of them seen only once. Pooling of second doses given at about 4 or about 12 weeks was done. Trimming removed 3 bases from V and 7 bases from J; junction bases left unmatched: 11. The CDR3 loop spans 16 amino acids. Germline CDR1 reads LNHDA; CDR2 reads SQIVND (reference sequence). This receptor was taken from an adult who received the AZD1222 COVID-19 vaccine. The chain recombines TRBV19 with TRBJ1-5, with 8 bases identical to TRBD1. Sequencing was performed on peripheral blood, taken 28 days after the second AZD1222 dose. The CDR3 coding sequence is TGTGCCAGTAGTATTCAGGGGGCCTGGAGACGGCAGCCCCAGCATTTT. This codes for CASSIQGAWRRQPQHF.